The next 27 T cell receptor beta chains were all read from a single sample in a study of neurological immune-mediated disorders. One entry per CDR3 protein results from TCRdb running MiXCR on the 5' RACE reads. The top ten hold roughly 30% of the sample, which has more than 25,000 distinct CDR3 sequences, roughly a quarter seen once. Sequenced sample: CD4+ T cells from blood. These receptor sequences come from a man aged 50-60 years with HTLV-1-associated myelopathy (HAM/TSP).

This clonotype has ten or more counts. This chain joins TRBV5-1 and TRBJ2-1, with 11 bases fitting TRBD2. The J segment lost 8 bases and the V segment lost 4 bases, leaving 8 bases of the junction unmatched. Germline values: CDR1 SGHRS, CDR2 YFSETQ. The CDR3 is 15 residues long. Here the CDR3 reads CASSPPTSGNDEQFF. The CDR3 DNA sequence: TGCGCCAGCAGCCCCCCGACTAGCGGGAATGATGAGCAGTTCTTC.

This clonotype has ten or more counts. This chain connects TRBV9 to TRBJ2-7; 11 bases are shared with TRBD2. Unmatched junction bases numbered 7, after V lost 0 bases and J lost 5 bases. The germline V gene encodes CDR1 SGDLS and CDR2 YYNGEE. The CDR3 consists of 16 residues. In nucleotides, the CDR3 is TGTGCCAGCAGCGTAGGTGGTAGCGGGGGGGAAGACGAGCAGTACTTC. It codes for CASSVGGSGGEDEQYF.

The CDR3 coding sequence is TGCGCCAGCAGCACGCCGGGACTAGCGGGGTCAGATACGCAGTATTTT. This translates into CASSTPGLAGSDTQYF. The V call is TRBV5-1, the J call TRBJ2-3; 13 bases agree with TRBD2. CDR1 is SGHRS and CDR2 is YFSETQ in the germline V gene. Trimming at V came to 4 bases and at J to 4 bases, leaving 6 bases not matched to a gene. CDR3 length: 16 residues.

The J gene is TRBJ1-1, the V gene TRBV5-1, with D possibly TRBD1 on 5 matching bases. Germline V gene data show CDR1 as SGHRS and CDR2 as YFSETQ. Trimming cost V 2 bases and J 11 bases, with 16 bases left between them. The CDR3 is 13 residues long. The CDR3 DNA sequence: TGCGCCAGCAGCTTCCGCCTACCTGGGGGGGCTTTCTTT. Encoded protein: CASSFRLPGGAFF. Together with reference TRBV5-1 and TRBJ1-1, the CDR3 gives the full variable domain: KAGVTQTPRYLIKTRGQQVTLSCSPISGHRSVSWYQQTPGQGLQFLFEYFSETQRNKGNFPGRFSGRQFSNSRSEMNVSTLELGDSALYLCASSFRLPGGAFFGQGTRLTVV.

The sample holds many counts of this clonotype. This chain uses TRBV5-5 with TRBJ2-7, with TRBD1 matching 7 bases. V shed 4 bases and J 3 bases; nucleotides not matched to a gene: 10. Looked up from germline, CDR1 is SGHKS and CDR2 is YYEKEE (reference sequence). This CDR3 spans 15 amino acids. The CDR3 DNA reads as TGTGCCAGCAGCATACAGGGGATAGTTAACTACGAGCAGTACTTC. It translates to CASSIQGIVNYEQYF.

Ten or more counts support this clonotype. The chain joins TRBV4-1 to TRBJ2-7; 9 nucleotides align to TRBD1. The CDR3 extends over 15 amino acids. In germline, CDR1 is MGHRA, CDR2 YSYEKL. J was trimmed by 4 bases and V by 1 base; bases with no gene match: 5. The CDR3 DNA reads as TGCGCCAGCAGCCAAGGAGGACAGGGGATTTACGAGCAGTACTTC. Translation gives CASSQGGQGIYEQYF.

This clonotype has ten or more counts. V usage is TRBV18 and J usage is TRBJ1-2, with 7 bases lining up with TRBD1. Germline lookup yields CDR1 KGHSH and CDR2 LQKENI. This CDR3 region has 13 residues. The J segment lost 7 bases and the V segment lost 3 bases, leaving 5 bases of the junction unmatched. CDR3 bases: TGTGCCAGCTCACCCGACAGGGTTGCTGGCTACACCTTC. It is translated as CASSPDRVAGYTF.

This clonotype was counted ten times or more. The CDR3 nucleotides are TGCAGCGTTGTCCATGGGACCTACGAGCAGTACTTC. It encodes CSVVHGTYEQYF. The rearrangement uses TRBV29-1 and TRBJ2-7; unclear D gene. V was cut by 4 bases and J by 2 bases, with 9 bases left in between. The CDR3 has 12 residues. Germline CDR1 is SQVTM and CDR2 is ANQGSEA.

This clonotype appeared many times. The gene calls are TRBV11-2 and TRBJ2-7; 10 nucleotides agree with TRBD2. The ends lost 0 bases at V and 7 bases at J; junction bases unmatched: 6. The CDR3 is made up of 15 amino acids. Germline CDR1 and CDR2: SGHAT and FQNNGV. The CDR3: CASSLESGGAGEQYF. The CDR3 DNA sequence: TGTGCCAGCAGCTTAGAAAGCGGGGGGGCCGGGGAGCAGTACTTC.

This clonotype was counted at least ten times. CDR3 loop: CASSLSPNQPQHF. The CDR3 region has the DNA TGTGCCAGCAGCTTAAGCCCCAATCAGCCCCAGCATTTT. The J gene is TRBJ1-5, the V gene TRBV5-5, with unresolved D. CDR3 length: 13 amino acids. Deletions cut 2 bases from V and 3 bases from J, with 6 bases between. Germline CDR1 and CDR2: SGHKS and YYEKEE (reference sequence). The variable domain in full, completed from reference TRBV5-5 and TRBJ1-5, reads DAGVTQSPTHLIKTRGQQVTLRCSPISGHKSVSWYQQVLGQGPQFIFQYYEKEERGRGNFPDRFSARQFPNYSSELNVNALLLGDSALYLCASSLSPNQPQHFGDGTRLSIL.

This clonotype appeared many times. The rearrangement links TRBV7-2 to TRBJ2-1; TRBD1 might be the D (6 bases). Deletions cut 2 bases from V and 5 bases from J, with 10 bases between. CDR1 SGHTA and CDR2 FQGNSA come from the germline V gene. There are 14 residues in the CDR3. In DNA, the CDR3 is TGTGCCAGCAGCTTAATGGCAGGGGACAATGAGCAGTTCTTC. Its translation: CASSLMAGDNEQFF.

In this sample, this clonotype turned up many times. CDR3 in DNA: TGCAGTGCTAGTACCAGGGGAGGATGGACCGGGGAGCTGTTTTTT. Encoded protein: CSASTRGGWTGELFF. This chain uses TRBV20-1 with TRBJ2-2, with D possibly called TRBD1 or TRBD2 (6 bases each). The CDR3 extends over 15 amino acids. The germline V gene has CDR1 DFQATT and CDR2 SNEGSKA (reference sequence). Between the trimmed V and J ends, which lost 3 bases and 5 bases, there was a span of 16 bases.

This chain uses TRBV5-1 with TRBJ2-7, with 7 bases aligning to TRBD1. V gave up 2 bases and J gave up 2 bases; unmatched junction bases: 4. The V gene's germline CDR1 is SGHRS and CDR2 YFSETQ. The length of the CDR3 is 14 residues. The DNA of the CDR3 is TGCGCCAGCAGCTTACCCGGGACAGCCTACGAGCAGTACTTC. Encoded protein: CASSLPGTAYEQYF. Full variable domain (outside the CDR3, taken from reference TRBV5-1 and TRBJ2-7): KAGVTQTPRYLIKTRGQQVTLSCSPISGHRSVSWYQQTPGQGLQFLFEYFSETQRNKGNFPGRFSGRQFSNSRSEMNVSTLELGDSALYLCASSLPGTAYEQYFGPGTRLTVT.

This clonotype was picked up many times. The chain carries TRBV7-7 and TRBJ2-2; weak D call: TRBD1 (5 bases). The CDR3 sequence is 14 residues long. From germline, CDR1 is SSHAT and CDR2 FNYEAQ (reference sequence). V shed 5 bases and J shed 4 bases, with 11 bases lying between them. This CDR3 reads CASSPTGFTGELFF. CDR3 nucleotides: TGTGCCAGCAGCCCAACAGGTTTCACCGGGGAGCTGTTTTTT.

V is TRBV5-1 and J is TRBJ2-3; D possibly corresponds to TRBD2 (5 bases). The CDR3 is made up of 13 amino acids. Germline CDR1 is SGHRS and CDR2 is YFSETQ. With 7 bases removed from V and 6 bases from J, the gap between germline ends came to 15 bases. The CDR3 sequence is CASGAERQDTQYF. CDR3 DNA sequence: TGCGCCAGCGGCGCTGAGCGGCAGGATACGCAGTATTTT.

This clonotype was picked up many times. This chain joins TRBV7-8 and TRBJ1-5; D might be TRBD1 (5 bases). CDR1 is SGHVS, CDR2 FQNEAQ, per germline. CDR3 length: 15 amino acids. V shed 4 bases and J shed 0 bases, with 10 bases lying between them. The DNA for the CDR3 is TGTGCCAGCAGCTCAGGGAGTTATAGCAATCAGCCCCAGCATTTT. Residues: CASSSGSYSNQPQHF. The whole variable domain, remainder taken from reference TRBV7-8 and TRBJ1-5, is GAGVSQSPRYKVAKRGQDVALRCDPISGHVSLFWYQQALGQGPEFLTYFQNEAQLDKSGLPSDRFFAERPEGSVSTLKIQRTQQEDSAVYLCASSSGSYSNQPQHFGDGTRLSIL.

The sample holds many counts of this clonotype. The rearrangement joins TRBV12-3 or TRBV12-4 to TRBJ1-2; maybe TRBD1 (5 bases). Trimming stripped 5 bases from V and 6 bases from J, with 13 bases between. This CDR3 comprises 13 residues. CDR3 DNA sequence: TGTGCCAGCAGTCCCGGGACCCTGAATGGCTACACCTTC. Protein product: CASSPGTLNGYTF.

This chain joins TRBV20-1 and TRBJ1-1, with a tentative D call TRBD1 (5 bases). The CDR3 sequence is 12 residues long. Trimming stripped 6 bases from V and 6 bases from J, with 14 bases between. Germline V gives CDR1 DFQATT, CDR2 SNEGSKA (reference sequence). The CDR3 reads CSAVGGIAEAFF. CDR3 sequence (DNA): TGCAGTGCCGTGGGGGGTATCGCTGAAGCTTTCTTT.

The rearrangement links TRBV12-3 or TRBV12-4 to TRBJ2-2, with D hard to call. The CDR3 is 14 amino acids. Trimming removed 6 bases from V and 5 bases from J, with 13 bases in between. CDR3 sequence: CASSPAGGTGELFF. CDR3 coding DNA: TGTGCCAGCAGCCCAGCCGGCGGAACCGGGGAGCTGTTTTTT.

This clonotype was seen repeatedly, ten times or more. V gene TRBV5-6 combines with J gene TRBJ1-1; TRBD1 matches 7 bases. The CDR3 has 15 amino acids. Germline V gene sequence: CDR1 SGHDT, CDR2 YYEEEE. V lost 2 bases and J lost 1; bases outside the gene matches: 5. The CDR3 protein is CASSLSGTENTEAFF. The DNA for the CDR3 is TGTGCCAGCAGCTTATCCGGGACAGAGAACACTGAAGCTTTCTTT.

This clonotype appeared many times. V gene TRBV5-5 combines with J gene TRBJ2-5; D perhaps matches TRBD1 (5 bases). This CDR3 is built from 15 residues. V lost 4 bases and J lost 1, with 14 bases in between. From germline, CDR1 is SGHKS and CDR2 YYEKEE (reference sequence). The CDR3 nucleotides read TGTGCCAGCAGCCGATCGGTGACAGTCCAAGAGACCCAGTACTTC. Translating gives CASSRSVTVQETQYF.

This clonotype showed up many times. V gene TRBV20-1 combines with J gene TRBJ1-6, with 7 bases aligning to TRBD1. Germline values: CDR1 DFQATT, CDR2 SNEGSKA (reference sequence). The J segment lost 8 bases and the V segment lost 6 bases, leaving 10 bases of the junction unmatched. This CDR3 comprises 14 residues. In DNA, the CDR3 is TGCAGTGCGGGGACAGCCCCAAGGGATTCACCCCTCCACTTT. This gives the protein CSAGTAPRDSPLHF.

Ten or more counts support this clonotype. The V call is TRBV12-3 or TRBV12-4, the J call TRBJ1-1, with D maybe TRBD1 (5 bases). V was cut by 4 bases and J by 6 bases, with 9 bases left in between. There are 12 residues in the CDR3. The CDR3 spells CASSSRQSEAFF. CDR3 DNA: TGTGCCAGCAGTTCCAGACAGTCTGAAGCTTTCTTT.

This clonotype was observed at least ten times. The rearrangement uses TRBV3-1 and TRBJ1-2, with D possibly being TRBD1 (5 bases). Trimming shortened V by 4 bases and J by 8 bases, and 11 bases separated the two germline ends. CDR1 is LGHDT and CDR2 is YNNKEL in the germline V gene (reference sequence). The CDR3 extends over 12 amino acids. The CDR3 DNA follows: TGTGCCAGCAGCCCCGGGGGTGAGGGCTACACCTTC. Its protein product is CASSPGGEGYTF.

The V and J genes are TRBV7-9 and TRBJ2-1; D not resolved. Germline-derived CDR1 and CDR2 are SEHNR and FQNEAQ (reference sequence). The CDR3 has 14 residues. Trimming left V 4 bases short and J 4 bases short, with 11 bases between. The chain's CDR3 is CASSSERDYNEQFF. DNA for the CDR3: TGTGCCAGCAGCTCCGAGCGTGATTACAATGAGCAGTTCTTC.

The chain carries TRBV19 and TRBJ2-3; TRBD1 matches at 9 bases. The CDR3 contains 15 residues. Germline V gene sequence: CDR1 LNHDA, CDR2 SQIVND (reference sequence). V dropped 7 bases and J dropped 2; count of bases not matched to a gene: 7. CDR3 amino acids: CASTPRDRDTDTQYF. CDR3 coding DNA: TGTGCCAGTACTCCCCGGGACAGGGACACAGATACGCAGTATTTT.

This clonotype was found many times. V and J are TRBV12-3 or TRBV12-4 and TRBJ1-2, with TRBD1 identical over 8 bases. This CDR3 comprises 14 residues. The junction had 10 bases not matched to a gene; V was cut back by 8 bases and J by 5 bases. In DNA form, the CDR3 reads TGTGCCAGCGGATACAGGGGGGAAGGGTATGGCTACACCTTC. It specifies CASGYRGEGYGYTF.